This record looks at one TCR beta chain sequence and its context. This sample was taken from a study of blood T cell repertoires in COVID-19. This CDR3 has 19 residues. The germline V gene has CDR1 LNHNV and CDR2 YYDKDF (reference sequence). The junction had 8 bases not matched to a gene; V was cut back by 0 bases and J by 0 bases. Original analysis: Researchers report that nucleated cell counts were estimated from reference gene primer amplification. Profiled with immunoSEQ multiplex PCR; TCRdb holds only in-frame clones, not every one. That table furnishes V, J and clone size, whereas the DNA furnished D and trimming. The sample lists 45,000 to 55,000 clones, 82% seen once, with roughly 12% in the top ten.

The genes are TRBV15 and TRBJ1-5, with 10 bases identical to TRBD1. Input material: peripheral blood. This receptor was obtained from an elderly man with COVID-19, enrolled during active disease. The CDR3 coding sequence is TGTGCCACCAGCAGAGATGGGAGGGGACAGGGGAATAGCAATCAGCCCCAGCATTTT. It yields the protein CATSRDGRGQGNSNQPQHF.